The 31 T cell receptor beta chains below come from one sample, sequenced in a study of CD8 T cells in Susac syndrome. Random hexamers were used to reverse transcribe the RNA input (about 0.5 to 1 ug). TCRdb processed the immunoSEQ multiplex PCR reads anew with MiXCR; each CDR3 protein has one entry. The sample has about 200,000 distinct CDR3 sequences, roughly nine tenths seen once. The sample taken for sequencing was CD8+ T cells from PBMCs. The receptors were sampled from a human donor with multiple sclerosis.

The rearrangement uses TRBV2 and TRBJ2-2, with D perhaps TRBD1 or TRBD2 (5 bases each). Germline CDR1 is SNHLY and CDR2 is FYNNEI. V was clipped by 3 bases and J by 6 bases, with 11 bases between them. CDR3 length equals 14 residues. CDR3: CASSEHWGSGELFF. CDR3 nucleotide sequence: TGTGCCAGCAGTGAGCATTGGGGGTCCGGGGAGCTGTTTTTT.

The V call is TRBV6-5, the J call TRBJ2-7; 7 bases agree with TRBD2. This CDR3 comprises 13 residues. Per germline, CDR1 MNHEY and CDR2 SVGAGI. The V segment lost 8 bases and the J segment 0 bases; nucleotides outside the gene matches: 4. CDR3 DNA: TGTGCCAGCGGGGAGGGAGGCTCCTACGAGCAGTACTTC. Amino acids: CASGEGGSYEQYF.

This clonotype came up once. CDR3 amino acids: CSARDRLGQPQHF. The DNA of the CDR3 is TGCAGTGCTAGAGATCGGTTGGGTCAGCCCCAGCATTTT. The rearrangement links TRBV20-1 to TRBJ1-5, with D unclear. The CDR3 sequence is 13 residues long. V lost 0 bases and J lost 6, with 9 bases in between. The germline V gene encodes CDR1 DFQATT and CDR2 SNEGSKA (reference sequence).

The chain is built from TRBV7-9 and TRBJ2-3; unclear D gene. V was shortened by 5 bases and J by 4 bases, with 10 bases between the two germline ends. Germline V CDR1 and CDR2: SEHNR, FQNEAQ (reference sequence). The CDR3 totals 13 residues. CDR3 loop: CASSQSLADTQYF. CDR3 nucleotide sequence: TGTGCCAGCAGCCAATCTCTGGCAGATACGCAGTATTTT.

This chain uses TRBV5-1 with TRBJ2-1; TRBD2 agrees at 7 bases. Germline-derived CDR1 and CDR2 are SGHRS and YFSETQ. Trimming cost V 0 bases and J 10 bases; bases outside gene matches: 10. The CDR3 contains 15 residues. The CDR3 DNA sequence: TGCGCCAGCAGCTTGGAATGGGACTACGTACGGGAGCAGTTCTTC. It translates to CASSLEWDYVREQFF.

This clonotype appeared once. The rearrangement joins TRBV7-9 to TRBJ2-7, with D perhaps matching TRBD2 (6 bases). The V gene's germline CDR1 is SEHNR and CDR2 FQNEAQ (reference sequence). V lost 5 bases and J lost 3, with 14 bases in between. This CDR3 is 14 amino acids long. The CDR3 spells CASSRRDSSYEQYF. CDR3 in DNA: TGTGCCAGCAGCCGCCGGGACTCAAGCTACGAGCAGTACTTC.

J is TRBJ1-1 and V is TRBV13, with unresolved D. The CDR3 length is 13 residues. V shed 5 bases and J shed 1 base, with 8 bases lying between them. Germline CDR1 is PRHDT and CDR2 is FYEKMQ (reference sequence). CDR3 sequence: CASSAWRNTEAFF. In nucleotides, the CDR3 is TGTGCCAGCAGCGCTTGGCGGAACACTGAAGCTTTCTTT.

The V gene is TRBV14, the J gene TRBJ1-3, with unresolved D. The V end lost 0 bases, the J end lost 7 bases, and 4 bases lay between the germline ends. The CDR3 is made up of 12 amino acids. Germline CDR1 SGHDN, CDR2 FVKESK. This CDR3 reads CASSQEPNTIYF. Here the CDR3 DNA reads TGTGCCAGCAGCCAAGAGCCTAACACCATATATTTT. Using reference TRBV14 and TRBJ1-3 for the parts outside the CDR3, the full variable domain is EAGVTQFPSHSVIEKGQTVTLRCDPISGHDNLYWYRRVMGKEIKFLLHFVKESKQDESGMPNNRFLAERTGGTYSTLKVQPAELEDSGVYFCASSQEPNTIYFGEGSWLTVV.

DNA of the CDR3: TGTGCCAGCAGCCCCGGGACAAAACCCAATGAGAAGCAGTTCTTC. Residues: CASSPGTKPNEKQFF. The chain carries TRBV9 and TRBJ2-1; a weak D match, TRBD1 (6 bases). V was clipped by 4 bases and J by 11 bases, with 22 bases between them. The CDR3 extends over 15 amino acids. Germline lookup yields CDR1 SGDLS and CDR2 YYNGEE.

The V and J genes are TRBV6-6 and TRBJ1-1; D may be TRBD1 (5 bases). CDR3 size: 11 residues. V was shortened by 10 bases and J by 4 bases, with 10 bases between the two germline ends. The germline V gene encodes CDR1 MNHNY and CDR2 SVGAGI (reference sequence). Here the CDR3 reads CATGDFTEAFF. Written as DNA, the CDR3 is TGTGCCACCGGGGACTTCACTGAAGCTTTCTTT.

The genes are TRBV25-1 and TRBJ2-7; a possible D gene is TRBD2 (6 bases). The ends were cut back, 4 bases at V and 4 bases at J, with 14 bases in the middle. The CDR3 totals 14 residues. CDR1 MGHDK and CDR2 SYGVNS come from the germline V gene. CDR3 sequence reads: CASSGLEGSYEQYF. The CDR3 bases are TGTGCCAGCAGTGGATTGGAGGGGTCATACGAGCAGTACTTC.

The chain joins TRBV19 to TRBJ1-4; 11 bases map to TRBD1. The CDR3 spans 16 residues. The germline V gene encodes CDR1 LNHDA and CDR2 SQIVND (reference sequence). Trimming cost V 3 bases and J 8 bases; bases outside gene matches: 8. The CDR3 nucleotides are TGTGCCAGTAGTATCTTACGGGGACAGGGGGAAGAAAAACTGTTTTTT. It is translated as CASSILRGQGEEKLFF.

CDR3 sequence (DNA): TGCGCCAGCAGCCCCGGGACTAGCGGGACGGGAGAGACCCAGTACTTC. Residues: CASSPGTSGTGETQYF. This chain joins TRBV5-1 and TRBJ2-5, with 13 bases aligning to TRBD2. V trimming: 4 bases; J trimming: 4 bases; junction bases outside the gene matches: 7. This CDR3 is 16 amino acids long. Germline CDR1 is SGHRS and CDR2 is YFSETQ.

Here the CDR3 DNA reads TGTGCCAGCAGTCCTTTAGGGGGGGGCCGGCGGGAGACCCAGTACTTC. Protein: CASSPLGGGRRETQYF. This chain connects TRBV12-3 or TRBV12-4 to TRBJ2-5; D is possibly TRBD2 (7 bases). The CDR3 is made up of 16 amino acids. The V end was cut by 5 bases, the J end by 5 bases, with 21 bases between.

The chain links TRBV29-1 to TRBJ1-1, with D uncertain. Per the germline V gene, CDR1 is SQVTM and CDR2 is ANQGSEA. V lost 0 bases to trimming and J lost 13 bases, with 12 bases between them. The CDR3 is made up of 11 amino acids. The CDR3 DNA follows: TGCAGCGTTGAAGAGGACGGAAGCGATTTCTTT. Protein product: CSVEEDGSDFF.

In nucleotides, the CDR3 is TGTGCCACCAGCAGAGGGTCAAGCGGGAGCTCCTACAATGAGCAGTTCTTC. Translation gives CATSRGSSGSSYNEQFF. The genes are TRBV15 and TRBJ2-1, with 8 bases lining up with TRBD2. Germline lookup yields CDR1 LNHNV and CDR2 YYDKDF (reference sequence). Trimming cost V 1 base and J 0 bases; bases outside gene matches: 5. The CDR3 is 17 residues long.

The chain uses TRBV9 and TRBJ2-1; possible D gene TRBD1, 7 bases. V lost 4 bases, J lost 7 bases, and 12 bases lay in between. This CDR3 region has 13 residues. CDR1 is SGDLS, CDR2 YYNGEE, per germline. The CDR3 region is CASSIQGGNEQFF. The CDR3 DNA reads TGTGCCAGCAGCATCCAGGGGGGAAATGAGCAGTTCTTC.

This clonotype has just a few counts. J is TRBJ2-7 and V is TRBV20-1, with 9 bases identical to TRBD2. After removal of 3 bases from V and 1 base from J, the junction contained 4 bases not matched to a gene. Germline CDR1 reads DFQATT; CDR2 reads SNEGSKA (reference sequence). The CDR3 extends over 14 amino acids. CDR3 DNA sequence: TGCAGTGCTAGGGAGCTAGCGGGGTCCTACGAGCAGTACTTC. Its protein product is CSARELAGSYEQYF.

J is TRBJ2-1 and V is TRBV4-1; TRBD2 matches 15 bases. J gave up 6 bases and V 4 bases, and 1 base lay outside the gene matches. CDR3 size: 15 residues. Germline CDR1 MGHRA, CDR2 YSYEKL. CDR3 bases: TGCGCCAGCAGCCCGGGACTAGCGGGAGGCAATGAGCAGTTCTTC. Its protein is CASSPGLAGGNEQFF.

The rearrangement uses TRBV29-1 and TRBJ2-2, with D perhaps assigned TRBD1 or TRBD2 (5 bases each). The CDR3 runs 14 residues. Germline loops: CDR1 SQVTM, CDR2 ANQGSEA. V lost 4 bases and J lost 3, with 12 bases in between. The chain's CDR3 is CSVVGDPYTGELFF. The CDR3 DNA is TGCAGCGTTGTTGGGGACCCCTACACCGGGGAGCTGTTTTTT.

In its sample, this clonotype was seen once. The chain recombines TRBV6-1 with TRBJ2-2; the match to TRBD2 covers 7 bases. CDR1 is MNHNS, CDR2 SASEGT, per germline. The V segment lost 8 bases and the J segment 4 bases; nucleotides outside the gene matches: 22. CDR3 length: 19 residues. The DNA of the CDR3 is TGTGCCAGCCCCGCACCCCCTCGCCCGGGACTAACATTCACCGGGGAGCTGTTTTTT. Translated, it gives CASPAPPRPGLTFTGELFF.

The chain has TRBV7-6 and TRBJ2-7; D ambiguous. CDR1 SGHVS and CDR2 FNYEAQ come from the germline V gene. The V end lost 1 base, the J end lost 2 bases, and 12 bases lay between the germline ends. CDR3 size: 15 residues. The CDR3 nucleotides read TGTGCCAGCAGCTTAGAGAACAGCGAACCCTACGAGCAGTACTTC. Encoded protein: CASSLENSEPYEQYF.

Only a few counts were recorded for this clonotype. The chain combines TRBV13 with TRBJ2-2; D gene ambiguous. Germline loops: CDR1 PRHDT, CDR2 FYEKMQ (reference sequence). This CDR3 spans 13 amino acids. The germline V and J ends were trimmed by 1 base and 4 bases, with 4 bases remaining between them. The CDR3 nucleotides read TGTGCCAGCAGCTTAGTAGGCACCGGGGAGCTGTTTTTT. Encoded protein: CASSLVGTGELFF.

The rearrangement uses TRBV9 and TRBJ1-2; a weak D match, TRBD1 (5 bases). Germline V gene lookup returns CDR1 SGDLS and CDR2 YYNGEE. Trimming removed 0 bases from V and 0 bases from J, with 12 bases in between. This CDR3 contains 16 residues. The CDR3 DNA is TGTGCCAGCAGCGTAGCCAGGGACCCACCTAACTATGGCTACACCTTC. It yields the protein CASSVARDPPNYGYTF.

CDR3 region: CSARDPKAGRSYNEQFF. The CDR3, as DNA: TGCAGTGCTAGAGATCCAAAAGCGGGTCGCTCCTACAATGAGCAGTTCTTC. The chain uses TRBV20-1 and TRBJ2-1, with TRBD2 as a possible D gene (6 bases). This CDR3 spans 17 amino acids. The germline CDR1 and CDR2 sequences are DFQATT and SNEGSKA (reference sequence). With 0 bases removed from V and 0 bases from J, the gap between germline ends came to 15 bases.

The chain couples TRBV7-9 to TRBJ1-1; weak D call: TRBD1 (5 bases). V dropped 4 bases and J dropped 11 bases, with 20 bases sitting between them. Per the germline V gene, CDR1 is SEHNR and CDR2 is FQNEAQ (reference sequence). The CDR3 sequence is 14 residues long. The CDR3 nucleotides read TGTGCCAGCAGCTCGGTCTCTGGGGGTTTATCGGCTTTCTTT. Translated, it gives CASSSVSGGLSAFF.

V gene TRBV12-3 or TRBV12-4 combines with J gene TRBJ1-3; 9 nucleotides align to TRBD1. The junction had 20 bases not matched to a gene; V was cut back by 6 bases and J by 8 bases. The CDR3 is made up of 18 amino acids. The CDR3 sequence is CASSRQNLLGQGTYTIYF. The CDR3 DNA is TGTGCCAGCAGCCGTCAGAACCTCCTCGGACAGGGGACTTACACCATATATTTT.

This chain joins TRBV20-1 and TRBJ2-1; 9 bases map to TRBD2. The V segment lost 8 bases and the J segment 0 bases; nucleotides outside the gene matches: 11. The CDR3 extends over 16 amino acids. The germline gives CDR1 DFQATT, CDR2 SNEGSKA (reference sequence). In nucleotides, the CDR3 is TGCAGTCCTAAGGGTGGCGGGAGGGCCTCCTACAATGAGCAGTTCTTC. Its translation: CSPKGGGRASYNEQFF.

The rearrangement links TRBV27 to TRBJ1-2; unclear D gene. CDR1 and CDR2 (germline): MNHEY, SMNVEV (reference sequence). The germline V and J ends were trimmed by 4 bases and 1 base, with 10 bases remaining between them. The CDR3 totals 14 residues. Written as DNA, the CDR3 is TGTGCCAGCAGTTCCGGTAGGGATAACTATGGCTACACCTTC. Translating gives CASSSGRDNYGYTF.

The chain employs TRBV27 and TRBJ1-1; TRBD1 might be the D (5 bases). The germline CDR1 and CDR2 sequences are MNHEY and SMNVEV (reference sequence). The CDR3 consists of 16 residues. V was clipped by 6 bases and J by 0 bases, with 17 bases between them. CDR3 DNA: TGTGCCAGCAGCCAATTGACAGAGGGAGTGAACACTGAAGCTTTCTTT. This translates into CASSQLTEGVNTEAFF.

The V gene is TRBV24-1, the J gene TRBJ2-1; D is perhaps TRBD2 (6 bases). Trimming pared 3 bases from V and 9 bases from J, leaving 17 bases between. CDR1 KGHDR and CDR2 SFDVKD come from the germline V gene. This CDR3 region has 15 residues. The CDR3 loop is CATSDLQVGGSEQFF. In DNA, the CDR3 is TGTGCCACCAGTGATCTTCAGGTCGGGGGAAGTGAGCAGTTCTTC.